What follows are 10 T cell receptor beta chains derived from one specimen sequenced in a study of T cell repertoires in cytomegalovirus infection. TCRdb analysed the reads with MiXCR anew, one entry per CDR3 protein. The sample lists hundreds of thousands of distinct CDR3 sequences; approximately 6.7% were seen once. The sequencing input was PBMCs. Source of these receptors: a human donor in good health (CMV status not recorded). Some clones in this sample may be carry-over from other donors' samples.

This clonotype occurred many times. The rearrangement uses TRBV19 and TRBJ1-4; D not certain. Germline CDR1 is LNHDA and CDR2 is SQIVND (reference sequence). Trimming took 5 bases from V and 8 from J, leaving 18 bases between them. The CDR3 is made up of 15 amino acids. In DNA form, the CDR3 reads TGTGCCAGTAGTGCCCGACCGACGGTAAAAGAAAAACTGTTTTTT. It yields the protein CASSARPTVKEKLFF.

This clonotype was seen repeatedly, ten times or more. CDR3 sequence: CASSPSRTGRGGHTHNEQFF. CDR3 nucleotides: TGTGCCAGCAGCCCCTCGAGGACAGGGAGAGGGGGGCACACACACAATGAGCAGTTCTTC. This rearrangement joins TRBV7-2 to TRBJ2-1; 8 positions agree with TRBD1. J lost 5 bases, V lost 5 bases, and 23 bases had no gene match. The CDR3 runs 20 residues. From germline, CDR1 is SGHTA and CDR2 FQGNSA.

This clonotype has ten or more counts. The chain uses TRBV20-1 and TRBJ1-2; no definite D call. The V gene's germline CDR1 is DFQATT and CDR2 SNEGSKA (reference sequence). Trimming cost V 0 bases and J 7 bases, with 24 bases left between them. This CDR3 region has 17 residues. The CDR3 here is CSARDPRTPGPGAGYTF. DNA for the CDR3: TGCAGTGCTAGAGACCCCCGGACCCCCGGCCCGGGTGCTGGCTACACCTTC.

This clonotype was detected many times. This chain links TRBV28 with TRBJ1-5, with D perhaps TRBD1 (6 bases). V was clipped by 2 bases and J by 7 bases, with 12 bases between them. This CDR3 has 14 residues. Germline V CDR1 and CDR2: MDHEN, SYDVKM. The CDR3 region is CASSLPGAEQPQHF. As DNA, the CDR3 is TGTGCCAGCAGTTTACCGGGGGCGGAACAGCCCCAGCATTTT.

This clonotype occurred many times. V and J are TRBV7-2 and TRBJ1-1; D ambiguous. Trimming took off 4 bases at V and 8 bases at J, with 8 bases between the two ends. Germline values: CDR1 SGHTA, CDR2 FQGNSA. The CDR3 loop spans 11 amino acids. CDR3 nucleotides: TGTGCCAGCAGCTCGGGCCCCGAAGCTTTCTTT. Protein sequence: CASSSGPEAFF.

This clonotype was detected ten times or more. This rearrangement joins TRBV11-2 to TRBJ1-6; 7 bases line up with TRBD1. The CDR3 loop spans 15 amino acids. Germline CDR1 reads SGHAT; CDR2 reads FQNNGV. Germline trimming cut 8 bases from V and 3 bases from J; bases unmatched to any gene: 7. This CDR3 is CASGQNRGYNSPLHF. The CDR3 DNA sequence: TGTGCCAGCGGACAAAACAGGGGCTATAATTCACCCCTCCACTTT. Looking up the rest from reference TRBV11-2 and TRBJ1-6 gives the full variable domain: EAGVAQSPRYKIIEKRQSVAFWCNPISGHATLYWYQQILGQGPKLLIQFQNNGVVDDSQLPKDRFSAERLKGVDSTLKIQPAKLEDSAVYLCASGQNRGYNSPLHFGNGTRLTVT.

In its sample, this clonotype was seen a few times. V is TRBV29-1 and J is TRBJ2-3; D is possibly TRBD1 or TRBD2 (5 bases each). Germline CDR1 reads SQVTM; CDR2 reads ANQGSEA. Trimming removed 7 bases from V and 0 bases from J, with 23 bases in between. The CDR3 is made up of 17 amino acids. Here the CDR3 reads CSAGNFQGWGSTDTQYF. The CDR3 bases are TGCAGCGCTGGTAATTTTCAGGGATGGGGGAGCACAGATACGCAGTATTTT.

This clonotype was counted ten times or more. The rearrangement uses TRBV6-1 and TRBJ2-3, with D perhaps TRBD1 (5 bases). Germline CDR1 reads MNHNS; CDR2 reads SASEGT. V shed 5 bases and J shed 6 bases, with 15 bases lying between them. CDR3 length: 14 amino acids. In nucleotides, the CDR3 is TGTGCCAGCAGTTCCCTGGGGCCCCGGGATACGCAGTATTTT. This sequence encodes CASSSLGPRDTQYF.

This clonotype showed up just a few times. The V gene is TRBV5-1, the J gene TRBJ2-7; D remains ambiguous. Per the germline V gene, CDR1 is SGHRS and CDR2 is YFSETQ. The CDR3 runs 15 residues. Trimming pared 1 base from V and 3 bases from J, leaving 14 bases between. The CDR3: CASSLLGILHYEQYF. CDR3 DNA sequence: TGCGCCAGCAGCTTGTTAGGGATCCTCCACTACGAGCAGTACTTC.

Many counts were recorded for this clonotype. The gene calls are TRBV7-9 and TRBJ2-3; no firm D call. CDR1 is SEHNR, CDR2 FQNEAQ, per germline (reference sequence). Trimming cost V 6 bases and J 7 bases, with 8 bases left between them. The CDR3 has 11 residues. CDR3 bases: TGTGCCAGCAGTCCGGTTAATACGCAGTATTTT. This encodes CASSPVNTQYF. The full variable domain, its missing parts supplied by reference TRBV7-9 and TRBJ2-3, is DTGVSQNPRHKITKRGQNVTFRCDPISEHNRLYWYRQTLGQGPEFLTYFQNEAQLEKSRLLSDRFSAERPKGSFSTLEIQRTEQGDSAMYLCASSPVNTQYFGPGTRLTVL.